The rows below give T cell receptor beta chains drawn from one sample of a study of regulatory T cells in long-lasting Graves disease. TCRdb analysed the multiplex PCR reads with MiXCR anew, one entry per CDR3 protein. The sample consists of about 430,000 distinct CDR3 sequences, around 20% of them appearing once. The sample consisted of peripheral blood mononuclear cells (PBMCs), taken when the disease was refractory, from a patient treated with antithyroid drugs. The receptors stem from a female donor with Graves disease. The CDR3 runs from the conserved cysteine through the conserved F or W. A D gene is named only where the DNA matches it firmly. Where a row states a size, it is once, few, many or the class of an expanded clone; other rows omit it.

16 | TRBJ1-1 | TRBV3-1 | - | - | TGTGCCAGCAGCCAAGATTTTAGGAGGGGGGAAACTGAAGCTTTCTTT | CASSQDFRRGETEAFF
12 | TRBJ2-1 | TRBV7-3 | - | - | TGTGCCAGCAGCCAAGTACGGGGTGAGCAGTTCTTC | CASSQVRGEQFF
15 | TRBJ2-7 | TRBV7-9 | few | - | TGTGCCAGCAGCTCAGAGGCGACTATCACCTACGAGCAGTACTTC | CASSSEATITYEQYF
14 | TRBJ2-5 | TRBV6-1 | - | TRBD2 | TGTGCCAGCAAATCGACTAGCGCGCCGAAGACCCAGTACTTC | CASKSTSAPKTQYF
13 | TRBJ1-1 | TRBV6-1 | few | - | TGTGCCAGCACCCCGGCAGGTAGCGCTGAAGCTTTCTTT | CASTPAGSAEAFF
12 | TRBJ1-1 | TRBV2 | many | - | TGTGCCAGCGAGGGGATGAGGACTGAAGCTTTCTTT | CASEGMRTEAFF
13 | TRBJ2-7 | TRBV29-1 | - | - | TGCAGCGTGGGGGCGGTAAGCTCCTACGAGCAGTACTTC | CSVGAVSSYEQYF
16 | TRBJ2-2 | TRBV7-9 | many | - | TGTGCCAGCAGCCACGGAACTAGCACGAACACCGGGGAGCTGTTTTTT | CASSHGTSTNTGELFF
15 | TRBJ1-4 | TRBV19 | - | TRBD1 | TGTGCCAGTAGTACCGGGACAGTATTAGATGAAAAACTGTTTTTT | CASSTGTVLDEKLFF
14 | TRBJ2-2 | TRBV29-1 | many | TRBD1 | TGCAGCGTTGGGACAGGTTCGAACACCGGGGAGCTGTTTTTT | CSVGTGSNTGELFF
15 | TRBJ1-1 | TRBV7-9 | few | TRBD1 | TGTGCCAGCAGCTTGGGTGACAGGGATGGCACTGAAGCTTTCTTT | CASSLGDRDGTEAFF
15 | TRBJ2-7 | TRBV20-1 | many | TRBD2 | TGCAGTGCTAGAACCCTAGCGGGAGGGCCTTACGAGCAGTACTTC | CSARTLAGGPYEQYF
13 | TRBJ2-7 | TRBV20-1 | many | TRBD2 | TGCAGTGCTAGGGGGACTACAAACTACGAGCAGTACTTC | CSARGTTNYEQYF
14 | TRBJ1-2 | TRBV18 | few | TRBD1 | TGTGCCAGCTCACAAGACAGGGGGCTCTCTGGCTACACCTTC | CASSQDRGLSGYTF
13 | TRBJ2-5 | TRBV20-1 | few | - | TGCAGTGCTAGAGCCAGGGACCAGCGGACCCAGTACTTC | CSARARDQRTQYF
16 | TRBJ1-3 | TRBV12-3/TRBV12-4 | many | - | TGTGCCAGCAGTTCGTCACAGGGAGGCTCTGGAAACACCATATATTTT | CASSSSQGGSGNTIYF
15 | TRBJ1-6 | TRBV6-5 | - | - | TGTGCCAGCAGTTACTCCTATTCCGAGGAGGACCCCCTCCACTTT | CASSYSYSEEDPLHF
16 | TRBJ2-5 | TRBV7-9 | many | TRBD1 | TGTGCCAGCAGCCCTGGACAGGGCGGGGAAGAAGAGACCCAGTACTTC | CASSPGQGGEEETQYF
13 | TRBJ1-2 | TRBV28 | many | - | TGTGCCAGCAGTTCCGACTGGAACTATGGCTACACCTTC | CASSSDWNYGYTF
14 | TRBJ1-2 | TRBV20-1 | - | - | TGCAGTGCTCAACCGACAGGAAGGGGCTATGGCTACACCTTC | CSAQPTGRGYGYTF